This T cell receptor beta chain derives from a study of T cell responses to AZD1222 COVID-19 vaccine. As for the study in general: Pooled samples include second doses given at about 4 or 12 weeks.

Losses at the gene ends were 4 bases for V and 4 bases for J; bases not matched to a gene: 3. The CDR3 consists of 14 residues. The germline V gene has CDR1 LNHDA and CDR2 SQIVND (reference sequence). Repertoires were generated with immunoSEQ multiplex PCR, while TCRdb's copy carries only in-frame clones and drops some. The repertoire has under 150,000 clones, under 95% of them found once; the top ten carry about 5%. Note on this clone: Its antigen is currently unknown.

Whole-study results and caveats: Spike-specific TCRs gained breadth and depth after people received two AZD1222 doses. Donor demographics were predominantly white British with a female majority; clonal diversity may be underestimated.

The sequence was collected from an adult in good health. The material was peripheral blood, obtained on day 0 of AZD1222 vaccination. This chain joins TRBV19 and TRBJ2-2; 7 bases are a match to TRBD1. The CDR3 DNA reads TGTGCCAGTAGTAAGGGACAGCGCACCGGGGAGCTGTTTTTT. As protein: CASSKGQRTGELFF.